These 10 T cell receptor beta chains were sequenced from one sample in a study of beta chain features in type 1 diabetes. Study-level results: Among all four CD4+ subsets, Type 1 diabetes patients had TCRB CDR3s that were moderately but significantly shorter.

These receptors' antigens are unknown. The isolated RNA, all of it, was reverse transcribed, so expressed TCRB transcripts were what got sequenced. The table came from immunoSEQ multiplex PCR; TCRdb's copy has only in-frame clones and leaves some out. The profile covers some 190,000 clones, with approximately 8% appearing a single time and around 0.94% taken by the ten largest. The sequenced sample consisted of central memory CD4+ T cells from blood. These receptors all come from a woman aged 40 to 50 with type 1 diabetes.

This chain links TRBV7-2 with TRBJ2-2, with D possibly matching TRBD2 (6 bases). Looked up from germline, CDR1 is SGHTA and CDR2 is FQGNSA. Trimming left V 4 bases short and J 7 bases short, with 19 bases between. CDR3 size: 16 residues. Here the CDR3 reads CASSSSARRDSGELFF. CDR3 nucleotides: TGTGCCAGCAGCTCTAGCGCCAGGAGAGATAGCGGGGAGCTGTTTTTT. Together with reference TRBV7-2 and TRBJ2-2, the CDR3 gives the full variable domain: GAGVSQSPSNKVTEKGKDVELRCDPISGHTALYWYRQSLGQGLEFLIYFQGNSAPDKSGLPSDRFSAERTGGSVSTLTIQRTQQEDSAVYLCASSSSARRDSGELFFGEGSRLTVL.

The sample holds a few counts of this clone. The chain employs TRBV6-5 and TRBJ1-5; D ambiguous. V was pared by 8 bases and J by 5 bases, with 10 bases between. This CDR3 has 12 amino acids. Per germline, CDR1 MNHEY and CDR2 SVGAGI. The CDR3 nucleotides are TGTGCCAGCGGGCAGGTCTATCAGCCCCAGCATTTT. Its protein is CASGQVYQPQHF.

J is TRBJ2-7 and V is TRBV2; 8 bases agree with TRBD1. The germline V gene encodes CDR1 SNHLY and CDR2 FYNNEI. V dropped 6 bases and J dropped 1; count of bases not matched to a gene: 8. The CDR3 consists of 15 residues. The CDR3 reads CASSAGQGPSYEQYF. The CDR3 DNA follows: TGTGCCAGCAGCGCCGGACAGGGCCCTTCCTACGAGCAGTACTTC. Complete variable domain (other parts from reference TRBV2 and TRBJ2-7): EPEVTQTPSHQVTQMGQEVILRCVPISNHLYFYWYRQILGQKVEFLVSFYNNEISEKSEIFDDQFSVERPDGSNFTLKIRSTKLEDSAMYFCASSAGQGPSYEQYFGPGTRLTVT.

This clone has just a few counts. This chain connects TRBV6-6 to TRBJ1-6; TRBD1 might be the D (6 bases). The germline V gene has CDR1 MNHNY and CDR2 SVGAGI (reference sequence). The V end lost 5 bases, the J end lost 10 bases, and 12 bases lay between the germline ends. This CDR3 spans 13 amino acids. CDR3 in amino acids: CASSPGEWSPLHF. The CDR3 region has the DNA TGTGCCAGCAGTCCAGGGGAATGGTCACCCCTCCACTTT.

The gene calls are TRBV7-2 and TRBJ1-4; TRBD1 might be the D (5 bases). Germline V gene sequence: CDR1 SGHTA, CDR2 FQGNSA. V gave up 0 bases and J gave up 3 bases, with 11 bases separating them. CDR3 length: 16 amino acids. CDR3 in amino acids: CASSLAMGGANEKLFF. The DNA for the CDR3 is TGTGCCAGCAGCTTAGCGATGGGGGGGGCTAATGAAAAACTGTTTTTT.

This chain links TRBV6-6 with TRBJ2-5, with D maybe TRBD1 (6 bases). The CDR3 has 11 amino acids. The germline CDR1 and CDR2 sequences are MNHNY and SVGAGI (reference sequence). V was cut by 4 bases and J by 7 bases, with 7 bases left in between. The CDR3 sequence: CASSLQGTQYF. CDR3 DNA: TGTGCCAGCAGTTTACAGGGGACCCAGTACTTC.

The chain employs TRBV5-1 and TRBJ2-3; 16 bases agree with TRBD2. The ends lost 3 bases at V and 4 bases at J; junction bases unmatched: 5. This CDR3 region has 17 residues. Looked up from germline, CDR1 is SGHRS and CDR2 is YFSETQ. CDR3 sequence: CASSSGTSGGAADTQYF. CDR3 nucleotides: TGCGCCAGCAGCTCCGGGACTAGCGGGGGGGCAGCAGATACGCAGTATTTT.

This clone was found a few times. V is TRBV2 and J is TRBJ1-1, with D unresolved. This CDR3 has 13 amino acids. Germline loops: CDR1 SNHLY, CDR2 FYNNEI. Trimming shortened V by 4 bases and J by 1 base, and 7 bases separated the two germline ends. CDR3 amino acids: CASSVERNTEAFF. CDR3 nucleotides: TGTGCCAGCAGTGTGGAGAGGAACACTGAAGCTTTCTTT.

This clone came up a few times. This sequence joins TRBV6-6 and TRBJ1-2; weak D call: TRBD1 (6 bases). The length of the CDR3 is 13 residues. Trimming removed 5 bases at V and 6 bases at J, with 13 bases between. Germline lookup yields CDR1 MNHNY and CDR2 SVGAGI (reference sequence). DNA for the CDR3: TGTGCCAGCAGTACCAGGACAGTCGATGGCTACACCTTC. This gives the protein CASSTRTVDGYTF.

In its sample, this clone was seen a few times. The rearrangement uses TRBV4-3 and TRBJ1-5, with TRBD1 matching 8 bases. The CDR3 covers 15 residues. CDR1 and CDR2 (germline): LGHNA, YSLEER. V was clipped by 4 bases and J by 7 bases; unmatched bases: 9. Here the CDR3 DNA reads TGCGCCAGCAGCCCCGGACAGGGTGAGAAACAGCCCCAGCATTTT. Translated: CASSPGQGEKQPQHF.